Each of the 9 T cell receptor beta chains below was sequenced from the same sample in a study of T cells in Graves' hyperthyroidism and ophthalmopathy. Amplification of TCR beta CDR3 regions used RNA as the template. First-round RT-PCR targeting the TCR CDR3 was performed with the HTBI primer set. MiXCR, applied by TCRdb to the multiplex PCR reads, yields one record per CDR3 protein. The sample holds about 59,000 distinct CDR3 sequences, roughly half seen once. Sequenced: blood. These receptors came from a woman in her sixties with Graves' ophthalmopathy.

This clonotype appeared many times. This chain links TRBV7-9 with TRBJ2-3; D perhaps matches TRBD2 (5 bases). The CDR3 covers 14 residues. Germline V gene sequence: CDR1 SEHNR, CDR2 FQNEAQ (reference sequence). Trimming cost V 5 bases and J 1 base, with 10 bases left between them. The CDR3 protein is CASSPRDRTDTQYF. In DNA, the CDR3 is TGTGCCAGCAGCCCCCGGGATCGCACAGATACGCAGTATTTT.

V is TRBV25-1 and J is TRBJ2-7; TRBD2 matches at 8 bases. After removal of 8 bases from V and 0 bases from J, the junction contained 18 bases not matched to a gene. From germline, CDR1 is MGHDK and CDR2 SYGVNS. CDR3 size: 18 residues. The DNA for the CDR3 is TGTGCCAGCGGGGACGGTGCTAGCGGGTCGCGCAGCTCCTACGAGCAGTACTTC. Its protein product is CASGDGASGSRSSYEQYF.

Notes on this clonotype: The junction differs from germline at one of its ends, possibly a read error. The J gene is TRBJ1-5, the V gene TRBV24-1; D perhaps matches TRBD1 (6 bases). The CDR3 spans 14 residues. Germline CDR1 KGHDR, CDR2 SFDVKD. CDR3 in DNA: TGTGCCGCCAGGGACATGCGGAGCAATCAGCCCCAGCATTTT. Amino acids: CAARDMRSNQPQHF.

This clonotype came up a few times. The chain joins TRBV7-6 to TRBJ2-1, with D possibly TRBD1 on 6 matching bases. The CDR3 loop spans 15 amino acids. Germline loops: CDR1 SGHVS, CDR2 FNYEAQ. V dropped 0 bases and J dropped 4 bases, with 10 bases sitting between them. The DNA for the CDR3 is TGTGCCAGCAGCTTAGCTGGGGGCAGGTACAATGAGCAGTTCTTC. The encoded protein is CASSLAGGRYNEQFF.

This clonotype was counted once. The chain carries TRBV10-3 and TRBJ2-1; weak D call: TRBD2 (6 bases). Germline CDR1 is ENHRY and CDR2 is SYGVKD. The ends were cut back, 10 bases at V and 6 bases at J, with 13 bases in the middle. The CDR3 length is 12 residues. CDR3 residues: CATAVGGNEQFF. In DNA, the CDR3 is TGTGCCACCGCGGTCGGGGGCAATGAGCAGTTCTTC.

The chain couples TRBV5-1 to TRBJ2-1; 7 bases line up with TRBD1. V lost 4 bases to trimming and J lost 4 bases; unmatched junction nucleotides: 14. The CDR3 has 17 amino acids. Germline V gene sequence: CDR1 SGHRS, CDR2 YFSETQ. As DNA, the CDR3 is TGCGCCAGCAGCCAGGGCAATCGACAGGGCAGGTACAATGAGCAGTTCTTC. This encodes CASSQGNRQGRYNEQFF.

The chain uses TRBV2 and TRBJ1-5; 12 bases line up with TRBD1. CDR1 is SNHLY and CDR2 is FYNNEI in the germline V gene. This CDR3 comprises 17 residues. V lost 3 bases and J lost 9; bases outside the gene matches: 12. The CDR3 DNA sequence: TGTGCCAGCAGTGAGGGGCGAGGGACAGGGGGCCCCGCGCCCCAGCATTTT. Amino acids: CASSEGRGTGGPAPQHF.

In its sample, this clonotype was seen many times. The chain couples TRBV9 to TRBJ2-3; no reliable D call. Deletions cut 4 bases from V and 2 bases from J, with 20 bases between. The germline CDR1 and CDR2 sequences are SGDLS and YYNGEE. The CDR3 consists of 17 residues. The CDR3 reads CASSSSPHQAFTDTQYF. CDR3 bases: TGTGCCAGCAGCTCCAGTCCTCATCAGGCATTCACAGATACGCAGTATTTT.

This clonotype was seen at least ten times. CDR3 in amino acids: CASSYRDEDTQYF. The CDR3 coding sequence is TGTGCCAGCAGTTACAGGGATGAAGATACGCAGTATTTT. V usage is TRBV6-6 and J usage is TRBJ2-3, with D unclear. The CDR3 loop spans 13 amino acids. Per the germline V gene, CDR1 is MNHNY and CDR2 is SVGAGI (reference sequence). V was pared by 2 bases and J by 5 bases, with 8 bases between.